This T cell receptor (beta chain) was retrieved from a study of cytomegalovirus exposure and HLA in healthy donors. Study results and caveats: Links to common viral pathogens appeared, in a later analysis, for several of the most significant clusters. Among TCR beta chains, those listed as cytomegalovirus-associated numbered under 200.

Primers: 60 Vbeta forward and 13 Jbeta reverse. Some clones are missing from TCRdb's copy, which holds only in-frame ones; the method was immunoSEQ multiplex PCR. The repertoire has tens of thousands of clones, 55% to 80% of them found once; the top ten carry around 1.9%. The table lists this clone with a few counts. Its antigen is undetermined. The CDR3 loop spans 15 amino acids. V lost 8 bases to trimming and J lost 3 bases; unmatched junction nucleotides: 10. CDR1 is ENHRY and CDR2 is SYGVKD in the germline V gene. The V and J genes are TRBV10-3 and TRBJ1-1; 9 nucleotides match TRBD1. This clonotype was sampled from a woman aged 25 to 39 in good health and CMV-seronegative. What was sequenced was PBMCs. The CDR3 DNA follows: TGTGCCATCGGGACAGGGCCGGATAAACACACTGAAGCTTTCTTT. It is translated as CAIGTGPDKHTEAFF.